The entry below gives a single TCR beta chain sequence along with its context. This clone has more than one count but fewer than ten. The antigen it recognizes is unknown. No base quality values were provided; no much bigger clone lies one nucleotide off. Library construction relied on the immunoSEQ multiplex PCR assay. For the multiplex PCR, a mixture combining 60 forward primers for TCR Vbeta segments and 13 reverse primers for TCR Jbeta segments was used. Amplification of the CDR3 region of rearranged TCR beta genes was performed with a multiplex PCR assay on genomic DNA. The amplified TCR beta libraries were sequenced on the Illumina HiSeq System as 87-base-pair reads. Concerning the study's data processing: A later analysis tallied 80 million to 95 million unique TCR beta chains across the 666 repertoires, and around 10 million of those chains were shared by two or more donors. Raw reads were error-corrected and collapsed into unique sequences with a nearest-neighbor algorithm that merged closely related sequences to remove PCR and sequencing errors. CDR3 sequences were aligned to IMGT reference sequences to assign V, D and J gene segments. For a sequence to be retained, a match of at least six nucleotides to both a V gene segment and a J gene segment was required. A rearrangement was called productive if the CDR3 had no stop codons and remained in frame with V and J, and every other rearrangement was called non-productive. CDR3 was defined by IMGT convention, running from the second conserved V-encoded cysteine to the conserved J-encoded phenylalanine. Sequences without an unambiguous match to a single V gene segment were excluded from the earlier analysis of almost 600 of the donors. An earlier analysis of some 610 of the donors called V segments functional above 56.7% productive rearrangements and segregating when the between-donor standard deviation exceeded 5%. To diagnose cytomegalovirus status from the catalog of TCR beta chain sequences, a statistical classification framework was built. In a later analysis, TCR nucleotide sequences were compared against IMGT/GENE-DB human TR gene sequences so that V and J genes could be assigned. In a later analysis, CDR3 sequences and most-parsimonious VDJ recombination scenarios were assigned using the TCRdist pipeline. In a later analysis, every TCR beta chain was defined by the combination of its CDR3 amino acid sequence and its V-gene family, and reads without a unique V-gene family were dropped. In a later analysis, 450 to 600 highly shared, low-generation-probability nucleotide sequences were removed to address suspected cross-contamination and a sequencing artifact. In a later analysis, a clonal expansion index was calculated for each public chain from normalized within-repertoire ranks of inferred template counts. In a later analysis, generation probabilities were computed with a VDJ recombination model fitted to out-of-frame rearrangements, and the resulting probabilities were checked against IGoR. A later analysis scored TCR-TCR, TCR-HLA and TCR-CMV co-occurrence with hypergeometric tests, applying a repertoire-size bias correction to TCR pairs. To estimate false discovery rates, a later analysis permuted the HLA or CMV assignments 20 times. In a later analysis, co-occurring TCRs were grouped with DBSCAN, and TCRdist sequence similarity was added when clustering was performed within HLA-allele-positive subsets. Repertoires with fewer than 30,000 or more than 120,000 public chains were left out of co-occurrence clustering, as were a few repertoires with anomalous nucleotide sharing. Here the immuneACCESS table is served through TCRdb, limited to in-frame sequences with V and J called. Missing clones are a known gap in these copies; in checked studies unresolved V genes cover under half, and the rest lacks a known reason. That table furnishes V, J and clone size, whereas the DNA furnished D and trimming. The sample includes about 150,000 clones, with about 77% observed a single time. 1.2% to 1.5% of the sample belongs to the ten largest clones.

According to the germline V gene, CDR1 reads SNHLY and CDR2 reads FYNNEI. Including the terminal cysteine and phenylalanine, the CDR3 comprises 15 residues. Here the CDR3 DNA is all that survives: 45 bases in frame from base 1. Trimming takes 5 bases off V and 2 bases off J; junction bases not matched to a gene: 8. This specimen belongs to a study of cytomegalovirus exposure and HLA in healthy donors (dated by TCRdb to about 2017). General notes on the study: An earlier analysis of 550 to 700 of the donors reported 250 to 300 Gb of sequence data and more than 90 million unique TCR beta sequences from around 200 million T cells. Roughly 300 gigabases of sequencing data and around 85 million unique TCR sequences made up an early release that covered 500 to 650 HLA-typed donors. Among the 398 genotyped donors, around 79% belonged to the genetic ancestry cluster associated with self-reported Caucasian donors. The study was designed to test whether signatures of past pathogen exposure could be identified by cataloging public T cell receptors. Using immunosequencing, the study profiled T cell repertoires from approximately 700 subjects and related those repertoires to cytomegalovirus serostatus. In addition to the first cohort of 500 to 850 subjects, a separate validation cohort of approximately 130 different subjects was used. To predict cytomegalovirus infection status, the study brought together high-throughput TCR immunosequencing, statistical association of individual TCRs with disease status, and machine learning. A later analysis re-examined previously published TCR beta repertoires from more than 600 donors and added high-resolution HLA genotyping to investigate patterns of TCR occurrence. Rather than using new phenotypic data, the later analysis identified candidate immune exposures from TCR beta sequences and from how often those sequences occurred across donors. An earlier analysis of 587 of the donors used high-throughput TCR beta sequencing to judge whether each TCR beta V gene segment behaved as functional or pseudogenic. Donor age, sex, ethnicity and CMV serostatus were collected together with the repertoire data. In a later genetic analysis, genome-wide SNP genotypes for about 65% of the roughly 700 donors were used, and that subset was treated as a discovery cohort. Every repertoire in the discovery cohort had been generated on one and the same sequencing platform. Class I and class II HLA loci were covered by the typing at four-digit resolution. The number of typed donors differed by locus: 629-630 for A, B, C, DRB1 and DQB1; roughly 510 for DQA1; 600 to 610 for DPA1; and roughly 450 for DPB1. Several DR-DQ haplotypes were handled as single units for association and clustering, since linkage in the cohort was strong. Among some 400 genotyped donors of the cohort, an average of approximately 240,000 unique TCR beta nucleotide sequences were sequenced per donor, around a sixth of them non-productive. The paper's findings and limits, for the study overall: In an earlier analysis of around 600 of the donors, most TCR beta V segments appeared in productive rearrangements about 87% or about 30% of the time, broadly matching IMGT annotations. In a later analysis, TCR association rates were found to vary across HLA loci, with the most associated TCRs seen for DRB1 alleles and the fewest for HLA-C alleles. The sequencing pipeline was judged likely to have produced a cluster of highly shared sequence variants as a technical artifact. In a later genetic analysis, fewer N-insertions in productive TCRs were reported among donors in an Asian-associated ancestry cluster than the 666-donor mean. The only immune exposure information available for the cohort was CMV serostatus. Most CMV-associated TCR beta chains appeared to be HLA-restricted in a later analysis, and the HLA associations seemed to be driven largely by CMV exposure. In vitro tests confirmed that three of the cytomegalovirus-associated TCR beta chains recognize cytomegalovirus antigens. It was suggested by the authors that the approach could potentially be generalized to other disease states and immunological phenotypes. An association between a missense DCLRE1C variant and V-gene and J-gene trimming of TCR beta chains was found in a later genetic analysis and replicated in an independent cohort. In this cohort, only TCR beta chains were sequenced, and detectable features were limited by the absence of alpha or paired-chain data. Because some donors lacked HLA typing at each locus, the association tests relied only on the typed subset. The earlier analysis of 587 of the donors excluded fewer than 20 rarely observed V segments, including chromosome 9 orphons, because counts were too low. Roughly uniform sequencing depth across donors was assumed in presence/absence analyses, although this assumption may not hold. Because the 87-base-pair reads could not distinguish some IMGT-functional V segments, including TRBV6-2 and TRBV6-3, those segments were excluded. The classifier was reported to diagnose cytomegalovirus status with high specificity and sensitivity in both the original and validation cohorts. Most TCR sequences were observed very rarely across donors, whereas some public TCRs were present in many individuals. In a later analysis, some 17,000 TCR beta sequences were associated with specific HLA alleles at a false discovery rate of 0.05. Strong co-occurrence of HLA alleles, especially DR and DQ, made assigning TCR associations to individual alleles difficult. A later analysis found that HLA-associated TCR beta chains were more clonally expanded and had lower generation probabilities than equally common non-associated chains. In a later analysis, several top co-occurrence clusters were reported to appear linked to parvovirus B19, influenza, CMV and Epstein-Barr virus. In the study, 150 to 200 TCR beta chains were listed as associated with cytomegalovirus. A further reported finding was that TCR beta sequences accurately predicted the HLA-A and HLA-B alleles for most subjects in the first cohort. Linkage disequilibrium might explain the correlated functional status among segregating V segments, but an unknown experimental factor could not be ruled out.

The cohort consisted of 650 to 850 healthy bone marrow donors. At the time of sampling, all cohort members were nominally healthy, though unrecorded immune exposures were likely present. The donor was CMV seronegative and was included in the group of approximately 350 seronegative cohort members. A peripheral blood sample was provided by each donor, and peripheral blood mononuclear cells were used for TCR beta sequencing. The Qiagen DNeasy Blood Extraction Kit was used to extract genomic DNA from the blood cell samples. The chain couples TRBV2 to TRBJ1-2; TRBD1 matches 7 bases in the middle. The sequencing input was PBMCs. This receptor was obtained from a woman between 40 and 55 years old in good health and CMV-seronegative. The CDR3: CASSKPGQENYGYTF. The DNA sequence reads TGTGCCAGCAGTAAACCCGGACAGGAAAACTATGGCTACACCTTC. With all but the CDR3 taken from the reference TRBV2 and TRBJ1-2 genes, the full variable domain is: EPEVTQTPSHQVTQMGQEVILRCVPISNHLYFYWYRQILGQKVEFLVSFYNNEISEKSEIFDDQFSVERPDGSNFTLKIRSTKLEDSAMYFCASSKPGQENYGYTFGSGTRLTVV.